This T cell receptor beta chain is from a study of shared clonotypes between healthy human individuals. Assay: immunoSEQ multiplex PCR; the TCRdb copy retains only in-frame clones and omits some. The sample holds fewer than 700,000 clones; roughly 79% are singletons and the top ten take more than 10%. V was cut by 3 bases and J by 7 bases, with 9 bases left in between. From germline, CDR1 is MNHNS and CDR2 SASEGT. CDR3 size: 13 residues. The sequenced sample was PBMCs. The genes are TRBV6-1 and TRBJ2-2, with a weak D call TRBD2 (5 bases). This clonotype was sampled from a middle-aged woman in good health. Some clones in this sample may be carry-over from other donors' samples. Here the CDR3 DNA reads TGTGCCAGCAGTGAGACGGGGAACGGGGAGCTGTTTTTT. Translating it yields CASSETGNGELFF.